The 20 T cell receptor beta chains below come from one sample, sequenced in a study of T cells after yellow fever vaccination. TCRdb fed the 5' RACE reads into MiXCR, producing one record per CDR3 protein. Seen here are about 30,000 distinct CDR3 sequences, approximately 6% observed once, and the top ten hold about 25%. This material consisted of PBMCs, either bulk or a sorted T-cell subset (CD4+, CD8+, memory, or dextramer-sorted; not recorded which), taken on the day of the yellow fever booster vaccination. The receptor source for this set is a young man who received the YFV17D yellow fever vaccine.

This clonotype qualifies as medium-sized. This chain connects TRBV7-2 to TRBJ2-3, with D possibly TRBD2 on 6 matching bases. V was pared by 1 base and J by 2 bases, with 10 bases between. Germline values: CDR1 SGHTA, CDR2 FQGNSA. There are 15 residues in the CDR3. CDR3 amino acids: CASSLVGGPTDTQYF. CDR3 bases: TGTGCCAGCAGCTTAGTGGGGGGACCCACAGATACGCAGTATTTT.

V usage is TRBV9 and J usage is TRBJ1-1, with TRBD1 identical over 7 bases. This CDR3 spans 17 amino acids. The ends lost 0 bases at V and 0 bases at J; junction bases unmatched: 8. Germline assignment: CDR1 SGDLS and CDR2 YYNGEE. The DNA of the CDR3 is TGTGCCAGCAGCGTAGCTCATTTAGACAGGGTGAACACTGAAGCTTTCTTT. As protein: CASSVAHLDRVNTEAFF.

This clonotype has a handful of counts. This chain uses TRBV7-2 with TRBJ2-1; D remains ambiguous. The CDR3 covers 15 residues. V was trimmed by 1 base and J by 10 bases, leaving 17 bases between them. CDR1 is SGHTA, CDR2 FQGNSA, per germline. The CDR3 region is CASSLDGPQRGEQFF. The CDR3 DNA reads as TGTGCCAGCAGCTTAGATGGGCCTCAAAGAGGCGAGCAGTTCTTC.

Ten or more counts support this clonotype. Written as DNA, the CDR3 is TGCAGTGCTAGAGACCCTAGCGGGAGGTCTAGCGAGCAGTACTTC. Protein sequence: CSARDPSGRSSEQYF. V is TRBV20-1 and J is TRBJ2-7; 11 nucleotides agree with TRBD2. V was pared by 0 bases and J by 6 bases, with 7 bases of the junction left unmatched. The CDR3 length is 15 residues. Germline-derived CDR1 and CDR2 are DFQATT and SNEGSKA (reference sequence).

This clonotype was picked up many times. The CDR3 reads CASSLLRDSGDQYF. For the CDR3, the DNA is TGCGCCAGCAGCTTATTACGGGACTCCGGGGACCAGTACTTC. The J gene is TRBJ2-5, the V gene TRBV5-1, with TRBD2 as a possible D gene (6 bases). V gave up 2 bases and J gave up 10 bases, with 18 bases separating them. The CDR3 extends over 14 amino acids. Per germline, CDR1 SGHRS and CDR2 YFSETQ.

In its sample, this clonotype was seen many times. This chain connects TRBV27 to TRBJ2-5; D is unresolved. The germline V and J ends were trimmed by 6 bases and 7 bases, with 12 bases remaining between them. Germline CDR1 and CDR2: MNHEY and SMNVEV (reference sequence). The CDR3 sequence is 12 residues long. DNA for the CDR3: TGTGCCAGCAGCCAAGCCATGGGGACCCAGTACTTC. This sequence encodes CASSQAMGTQYF.

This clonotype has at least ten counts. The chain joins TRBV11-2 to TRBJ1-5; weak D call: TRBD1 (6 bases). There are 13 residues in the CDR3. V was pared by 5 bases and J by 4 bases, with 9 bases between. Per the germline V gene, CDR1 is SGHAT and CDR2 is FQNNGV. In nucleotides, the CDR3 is TGTGCCAGCAGCCTCGGACAGAATCAGCCCCAGCATTTT. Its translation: CASSLGQNQPQHF.

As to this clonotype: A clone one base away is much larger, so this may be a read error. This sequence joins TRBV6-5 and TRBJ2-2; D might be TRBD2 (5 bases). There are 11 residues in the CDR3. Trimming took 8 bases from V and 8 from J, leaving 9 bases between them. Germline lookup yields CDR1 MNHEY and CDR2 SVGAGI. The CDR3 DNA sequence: TGTGCCAGCGGGTCGGGAGGGGAGCTGTTTTTT. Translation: CASGSGGELFF.

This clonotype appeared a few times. CDR3 DNA: TGTGCCAGCAACGGACTATACGCCGCCGGGGAGCTGTTTTTT. Amino acids: CASNGLYAAGELFF. This chain joins TRBV19 and TRBJ2-2; the D gene is possibly TRBD2 (6 bases). The CDR3 totals 14 residues. Deletions cut 9 bases from V and 6 bases from J, with 17 bases between. Germline assignment: CDR1 LNHDA and CDR2 SQIVND (reference sequence).

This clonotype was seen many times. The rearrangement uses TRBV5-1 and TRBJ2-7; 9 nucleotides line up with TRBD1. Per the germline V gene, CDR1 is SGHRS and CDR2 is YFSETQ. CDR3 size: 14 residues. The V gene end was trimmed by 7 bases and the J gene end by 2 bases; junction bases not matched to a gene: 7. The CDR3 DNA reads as TGCGCCAGCCGGCCGGGACAGGGTCCCTACGAGCAGTACTTC. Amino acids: CASRPGQGPYEQYF.

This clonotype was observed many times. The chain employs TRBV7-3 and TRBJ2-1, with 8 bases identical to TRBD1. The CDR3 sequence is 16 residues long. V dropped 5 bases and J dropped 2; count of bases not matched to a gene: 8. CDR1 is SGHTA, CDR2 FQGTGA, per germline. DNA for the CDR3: TGTGCCAGCAGCCCATGGGGACAGGTTCCCTACAATGAGCAGTTCTTC. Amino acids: CASSPWGQVPYNEQFF.

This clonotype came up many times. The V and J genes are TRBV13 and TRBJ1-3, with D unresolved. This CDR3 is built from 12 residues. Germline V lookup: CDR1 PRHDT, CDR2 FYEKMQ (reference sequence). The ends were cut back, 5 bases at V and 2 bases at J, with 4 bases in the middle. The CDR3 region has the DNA TGTGCCAGCAGCCGGACTGGAAACACCATATATTTT. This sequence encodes CASSRTGNTIYF.

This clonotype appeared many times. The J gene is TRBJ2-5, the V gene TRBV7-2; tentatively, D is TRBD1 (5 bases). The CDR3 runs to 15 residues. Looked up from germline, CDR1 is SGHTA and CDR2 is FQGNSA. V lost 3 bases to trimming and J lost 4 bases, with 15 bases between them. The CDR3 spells CASSFQTGIPETQYF. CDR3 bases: TGTGCCAGCAGCTTCCAAACAGGAATCCCAGAGACCCAGTACTTC.

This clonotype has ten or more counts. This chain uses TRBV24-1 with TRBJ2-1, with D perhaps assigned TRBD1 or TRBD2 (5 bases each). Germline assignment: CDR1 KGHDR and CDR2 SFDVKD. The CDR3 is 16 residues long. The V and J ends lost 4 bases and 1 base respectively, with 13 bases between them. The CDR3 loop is CATSDPSGASYNEQFF. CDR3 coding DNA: TGTGCCACCAGTGACCCCTCCGGGGCTTCCTACAATGAGCAGTTCTTC.

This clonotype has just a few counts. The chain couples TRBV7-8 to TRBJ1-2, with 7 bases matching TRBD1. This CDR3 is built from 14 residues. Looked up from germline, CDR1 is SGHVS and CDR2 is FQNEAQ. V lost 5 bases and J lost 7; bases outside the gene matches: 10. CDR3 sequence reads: CASSPPDAGGGYTF. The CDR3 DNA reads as TGTGCCAGCAGCCCCCCCGACGCAGGGGGTGGCTACACCTTC.

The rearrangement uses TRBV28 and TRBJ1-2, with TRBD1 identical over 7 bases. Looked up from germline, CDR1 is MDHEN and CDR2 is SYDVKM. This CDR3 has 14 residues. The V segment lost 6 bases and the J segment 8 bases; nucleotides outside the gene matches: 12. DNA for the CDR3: TGTGCCAGCAGGCCGGCCGGGACAGTGAAAGGCTACACCTTC. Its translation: CASRPAGTVKGYTF.

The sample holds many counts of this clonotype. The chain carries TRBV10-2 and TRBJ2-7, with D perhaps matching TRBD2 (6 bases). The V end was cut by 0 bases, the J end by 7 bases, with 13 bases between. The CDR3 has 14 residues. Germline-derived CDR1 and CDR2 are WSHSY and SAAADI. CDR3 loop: CASSESPRGTEQYF. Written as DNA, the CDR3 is TGCGCCAGCAGTGAGTCTCCTCGGGGGACGGAGCAGTACTTC.

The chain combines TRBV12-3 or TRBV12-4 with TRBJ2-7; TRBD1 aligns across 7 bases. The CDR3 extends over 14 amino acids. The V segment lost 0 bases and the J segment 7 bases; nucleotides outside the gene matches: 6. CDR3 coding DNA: TGTGCCAGCAGTTTAGCGTCGGGACAGTATGAGCAGTACTTC. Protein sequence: CASSLASGQYEQYF.

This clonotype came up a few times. The CDR3 DNA sequence: TGCAGTGCTGGCCGGGACAGGGGCTTTGAAGCTTTCTTT. Translated, it gives CSAGRDRGFEAFF. The gene calls are TRBV20-1 and TRBJ1-1, with 10 bases identical to TRBD1. CDR1 and CDR2 from the germline V gene are DFQATT and SNEGSKA (reference sequence). The trim removed 5 bases at V and 7 bases at J, leaving 7 bases unmatched. The CDR3 covers 13 residues.

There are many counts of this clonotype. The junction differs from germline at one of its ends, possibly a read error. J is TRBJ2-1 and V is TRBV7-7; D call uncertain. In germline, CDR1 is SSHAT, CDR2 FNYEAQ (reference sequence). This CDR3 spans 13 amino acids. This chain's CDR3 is CASSFSSYNEQFF. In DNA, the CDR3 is TGTGCTAGCAGCTTCTCCTCCTACAATGAGCAGTTCTTC.